This T cell receptor (beta chain) was obtained from a study of Ad26.COV2.S vaccination and SARS-CoV-2 variants. Overall study context: Dosing was one shot or two shots 56 days apart.

Measured with immunoSEQ multiplex PCR; TCRdb has only the in-frame clones, and not every one. The sample includes about 470,000 clones, 90% of them seen just once. Germline values: CDR1 WNHNN, CDR2 SYGVQD (reference sequence). V dropped 6 bases and J dropped 7; count of bases not matched to a gene: 9. This CDR3 is 15 amino acids long. Treatment denoted: some 20 received Ad26.COV2.S at low or high dose, single or two shots; 5 received placebo; per-sample allocation not given. At day 63 after the first vaccine or placebo injection, samples were drawn. This sequence was found in a person between 18 and 65 years old who received the Ad26.COV2.S COVID-19 vaccine or a placebo. Sequenced material: peripheral blood, taken in a trial of Ad26.COV2.S vaccine versus placebo. The chain employs TRBV10-1 and TRBJ1-5, with 10 bases fitting TRBD1. CDR3 nucleotides: TGCGCCAGCAGGGACAGGGGGACCCCGCTGCAGCCCCAGCATTTT. Its translation: CASRDRGTPLQPQHF.